This T cell receptor beta chain is drawn from a study of T cells in women clearing cervical HPV infection (dated by TCRdb to the late 2010s). Concerning the study at large: Cases were 25 women with histologically confirmed HPV16-related CIN3 or worse, including a couple of invasive cancers. Controls were 25 or so women whose single incident HPV16 infection cleared within 12 months without precancer or cancer developing. As quality controls, five blinded duplicates were added to each group, bringing the total to 60 or so samples made up of around 50 participants and ten or so replicates. This exploratory proof-of-principle case-control study, nested within the Guanacaste HPV Natural History Study in Costa Rica, compared TCR repertoires among women with different cervical HPV16 outcomes. Median age was 34 years in cases versus 38 in controls, and baseline characteristics did not differ significantly. Blood from cases was collected at the visit at which the lesion was first identified, whereas blood from controls was collected once infection was no longer detected. Cases and controls were matched on year of sample collection and on age within five years. For cases, the median interval between lesion detection and blood sampling was approximately 150 days, with an interquartile range of roughly 90 to 230 days. HLA typing was available for only a few women, so HLA type could not be excluded as a confounder. The parent cohort enrolled about 10,000 women aged 18 or older in Guanacaste, Costa Rica, in about 1993 to 1994 and followed the women for around seven years. Findings and caveats that apply to the study as a whole: Lower TRBV6-7 relative abundance was observed in cases than in controls (around 0.1% versus 0.15%; Bonferroni P = 0.0008). T-cell numbers per sample were unknown, so richness differences could reflect varying T-cell content rather than repertoire biology. CIN3+ cases had significantly higher TCR repertoire richness than controls across sequencing depths, but evenness did not differ between the groups. The cross-sectional design could not show whether associations preceded infection or resulted from it; effector/memory subsets and HPV-specific T cells were not isolated. Cases were distinguished from controls with an estimated AUC of about 0.8 by random forest classifiers combining richness and V gene abundances.

As regards this clone: Its cognate antigen has yet to be identified. The sequenced fragment ends 3 residues before the CDR3 boundary, so the rest is inferred from the germline J gene.

TCR beta CDR3 regions were amplified by multiplex PCR from an average of about 1,100 ng genomic DNA per sample using the immunoSEQ assay. Primer bias was corrected in the assay by using a complete synthetic TCR repertoire to establish an amplification baseline. The amplicons were sequenced using the Illumina platform. The authors' pipeline ran thus. Sequences were error-corrected by clustering with frequency ratios and a modified nearest-neighbor algorithm and were then analyzed in the immunoSEQ Analyzer with IMGT gene definitions. TCR richness and evenness were averaged over 20 rarefaction repeats at each rarefaction depth, excluding samples with fewer sequences than the depth. Wilcoxon rank sum tests with FDR correction were used to compare V, D and J gene relative abundances between the groups. An intraclass correlation of roughly 96% for TCR richness and an average of roughly 80% across about 66 gene segments were obtained from the blinded duplicates. Entries here come from immuneACCESS through TCRdb and include only in-frame sequences with V and J called. Some clones fail to appear in such tables; in the studies checked, an unresolved V gene covers under half of the shortfall, and the cause of the remainder is unknown. The D gene and trimming were derived from the DNA, and the V and J assignments and clone size from that table. The data table for this sample lists 13,000 or so clones. Roughly 9.4% of the sample lies in the top ten.

Every participant had a single incident cervical HPV16 infection, and prevalent HPV16 infections were excluded. Cervical HPV DNA was detected with MY09/MY11 PCR, and genotyping was done by dot-blot hybridization. About 14 mL of heparinized blood was centrifuged, after which the buffy coat was aliquoted, frozen at -30 degrees C, and then stored at -80 degrees C. QIAGEN kits were used to extract genomic DNA from buffy coat specimens. The CDR3 sequence holds 14 residues, the cysteine and phenylalanine included. Part of the CDR3 DNA is given, 33 bases translated from base 1. At the junction V is shortened by 8 bases and J by 2 bases, with 12 bases in between. CDR1 and CDR2, per the germline V gene (reference sequence), are SEHNR and FQNEAQ.

This receptor was taken from a woman between 18 and 70 years old with a cervical HPV16 infection that either progressed to CIN3+ or cleared (not recorded which). The chain is made from TRBV7-9 and TRBJ2-2, and perhaps TRBD1 as D gene, on 5 matching bases. Input material: blood buffy coat. The sequenced CDR3 bases are TGTGCCAGCGGTAGGGGATCCAACACCGGGGAG. Protein translation: CASGRGSNTGE. The CDR3 as a whole reads CASGRGSNTGELFF.